One sample yielded the 9 T cell receptor beta chains listed below, sequenced in a study of blood T cell repertoires in COVID-19. Clones were read by immunoSEQ multiplex PCR, and TCRdb kept only the in-frame ones, dropping some. The sample consists of about 140,000 clones, roughly 84% of them appearing once. Sequencing used peripheral blood. These receptors originate from a human donor in a cohort sampled during active COVID-19.

The chain carries TRBV10-1 and TRBJ2-5, with D tentatively TRBD1 (5 bases). CDR3 length: 14 residues. The germline CDR1 and CDR2 sequences are WNHNN and SYGVQD (reference sequence). Trimming pared 3 bases from V and 2 bases from J, leaving 10 bases between. The CDR3 region has the DNA TGCGCCAGCAGTGATAGACAGTTTCAAGAGACCCAGTACTTC. It translates to CASSDRQFQETQYF.

The chain carries TRBV5-1 and TRBJ2-7, with 7 bases that match TRBD1. V lost 0 bases and J lost 2; bases outside the gene matches: 8. The CDR3 is 16 amino acids. Germline V CDR1 and CDR2: SGHRS, YFSETQ. The CDR3 here is CASSLAARDRTYEQYF. For the CDR3, the DNA is TGCGCCAGCAGCTTGGCCGCTCGGGACAGAACCTACGAGCAGTACTTC.

J is TRBJ2-1 and V is TRBV28, with 7 bases fitting TRBD1. V lost 3 bases to trimming and J lost 5 bases; unmatched junction nucleotides: 13. Germline assignment: CDR1 MDHEN and CDR2 SYDVKM. The CDR3 contains 17 residues. The CDR3 coding sequence is TGTGCCAGCAGTTTTGCGTTAGAGGGGGCGAGCGACAATGAGCAGTTCTTC. Its protein product is CASSFALEGASDNEQFF.

The gene calls are TRBV4-1 and TRBJ2-1; tentative D call: TRBD2 (6 bases). Germline loops: CDR1 MGHRA, CDR2 YSYEKL. The CDR3 runs 15 residues. V shed 7 bases and J shed 8 bases, with 21 bases lying between them. The CDR3 region has the DNA TGCGCCAGCACCCTAATGGCGGGACGGGTTGATGAGCAGTTCTTC. This codes for CASTLMAGRVDEQFF.

The chain combines TRBV29-1 with TRBJ1-1; a weak D match, TRBD1 (6 bases). This CDR3 spans 13 amino acids. Germline V CDR1 and CDR2: SQVTM, ANQGSEA. Trimming stripped 7 bases from V and 2 bases from J, with 14 bases between. The CDR3, as DNA: TGCAGCGCCACCTGGGGGGGCAACACTGAAGCTTTCTTT. Its protein is CSATWGGNTEAFF.

This clone was seen more than once but under ten times. The rearrangement links TRBV3-1 (or the pseudogene TRBV3-2) to TRBJ1-1; a possible D gene is TRBD1 (5 bases). Germline-derived CDR1 and CDR2 are LGHDT and YNNKEL (reference sequence). The V and J ends lost 4 bases and 1 base respectively, with 7 bases between them. The CDR3 extends over 13 amino acids. Here the CDR3 DNA reads TGTGCCAGCAGCCGCCAGGGGAACACTGAAGCTTTCTTT. Translation gives CASSRQGNTEAFF.

J is TRBJ2-5 and V is TRBV14, with 8 positions matching TRBD2. This CDR3 has 17 residues. V shed 1 base and J 4 bases; nucleotides not matched to a gene: 11. Germline CDR1 is SGHDN and CDR2 is FVKESK. CDR3 DNA sequence: TGTGCCAGCAGCCAAGGTCCCAGCCCCGGGGGGGGAGAGACCCAGTACTTC. The encoded protein is CASSQGPSPGGGETQYF.

This clone showed up just a few times. V is TRBV19 and J is TRBJ1-1; the D gene is possibly TRBD1 (5 bases). This CDR3 is 16 amino acids long. Germline V gene sequence: CDR1 LNHDA, CDR2 SQIVND (reference sequence). The V end lost 9 bases, the J end lost 1 base, and 21 bases lay between the germline ends. CDR3 region: CASEDTGPTTNTEAFF. The CDR3 region has the DNA TGTGCCAGCGAGGACACAGGACCAACAACGAACACTGAAGCTTTCTTT.

This rearrangement joins TRBV5-4 to TRBJ2-3; 7 bases fit TRBD2. The CDR3 consists of 17 residues. Germline lookup yields CDR1 SGHNT and CDR2 YYREEE (reference sequence). V lost 0 bases to trimming and J lost 5 bases; unmatched junction nucleotides: 12. Here the CDR3 reads CASSLGPTLGGRDTQYF. As DNA, the CDR3 is TGTGCCAGCAGCTTGGGCCCTACCTTGGGGGGGAGAGATACGCAGTATTTT.